The clone carrying this T cell receptor beta chain appeared once. Its target is not known. This specimen comes from a study of blood T cells in healthy people across ages. Broader study findings: Age showed a roughly linear inverse relationship with TCR beta diversity per million T cells. Strong correlation was found linking TCR beta diversity to naive T cell percentage.

A second PCR, run for about 7 to 11 cycles, used a sample-barcoded 5' primer plus a J-beta primer mix. TCRdb re-analysed the 5' RACE reads in MiXCR, keeping a single row per CDR3 protein. This sample has around 1,500,000 distinct CDR3 sequences, with about 40% found just once. Per germline, CDR1 LGHDT and CDR2 YNNKEL (reference sequence). This CDR3 region has 14 residues. Trimming stripped 10 bases from V and 3 bases from J, with 19 bases between. The sequenced sample was blood. V gene TRBV3-1 combines with J gene TRBJ2-7; TRBD1 might be the D (6 bases). This TCR was sampled from a woman under 30 in good health. The CDR3 loop is CAISQQGIYYEQYF. In DNA form, the CDR3 reads TGTGCCATCTCGCAACAGGGAATTTACTACGAGCAGTACTTC.